This T cell receptor beta chain was retrieved from a study of cytomegalovirus exposure and HLA in healthy donors. Study-level findings and limits: Whilst most TCR sequences proved rare, a subset of public TCRs occurred across many donors. Versus the approximately 670-donor mean, an Asian-associated ancestry cluster reportedly showed fewer N-insertions in a later analysis. Earlier findings revealed that most TCR beta V segments proved productive either about 87% or about 30% of the time.

Regarding this clone: The target antigen is unknown.

In the PCR, 60 Vbeta and 13 Jbeta primers were used. Per the authors' pipeline: A later analysis tallied tens of millions of unique TCR beta chains, 9 million to 12 million of them shared. Libraries were prepared by immunoSEQ multiplex PCR; TCRdb keeps only in-frame clonotypes and omits some of them. That table gives V, J and clone size, and the DNA gave D and trimming. The sample includes 90,000 or so clones, roughly 80% of them seen just once. Germline lookup yields CDR1 SQVTM and CDR2 ANQGSEA. The CDR3 is 12 amino acids. The V and J ends lost 7 bases and 0 bases respectively, with 9 bases between them.

V and J are TRBV29-1 and TRBJ1-1; no firm D call. This TCR was sampled from a man younger than 40 in good health and CMV-seropositive. What was sequenced was PBMCs. CDR3 bases: TGCAGCGCTCGGGAGATGAACACTGAAGCTTTCTTT. Translated, it gives CSAREMNTEAFF. The full variable domain, rest sourced from reference TRBV29-1 and TRBJ1-1, is SAVISQKPSRDICQRGTSLTIQCQVDSQVTMMFWYRQQPGQSLTLIATANQGSEATYESGFVIDKFPISRPNLTFSTLTVSNMSPEDSSIYLCSAREMNTEAFFGQGTRLTVV.